This T cell receptor beta chain was captured in a study of identical twins' blood T cells. At the level of the study: Approximately 50 million reads came from around twelve libraries, six alpha, six beta.

TCRdb re-called the 5' RACE reads through MiXCR, storing one row per CDR3 protein. Among roughly 340,000 distinct CDR3 sequences listed, over 25% were seen once. Germline CDR1 SGHNT, CDR2 YYREEE (reference sequence). Germline trimming cut 4 bases from V and 0 bases from J; bases unmatched to any gene: 5. This CDR3 contains 16 residues. This clonotype occurred a few times. Donors were six healthy women in three monozygous twin pairs. This receptor was taken from a woman between 18 and 55 years old in good health. Sequencing was performed on PBMCs. The chain recombines TRBV5-4 with TRBJ2-7; TRBD2 matches 12 bases. The CDR3 region is CASSTGLAGRSYEQYF. The CDR3 nucleotides read TGTGCCAGCAGCACCGGACTAGCGGGACGCTCCTACGAGCAGTACTTC. The entire variable domain, with the rest obtained from reference TRBV5-4 and TRBJ2-7, is as follows: ETGVTQSPTHLIKTRGQQVTLRCSSQSGHNTVSWYQQALGQGPQFIFQYYREEENGRGNFPPRFSGLQFPNYSSELNVNALELDDSALYLCASSTGLAGRSYEQYFGPGTRLTVT.